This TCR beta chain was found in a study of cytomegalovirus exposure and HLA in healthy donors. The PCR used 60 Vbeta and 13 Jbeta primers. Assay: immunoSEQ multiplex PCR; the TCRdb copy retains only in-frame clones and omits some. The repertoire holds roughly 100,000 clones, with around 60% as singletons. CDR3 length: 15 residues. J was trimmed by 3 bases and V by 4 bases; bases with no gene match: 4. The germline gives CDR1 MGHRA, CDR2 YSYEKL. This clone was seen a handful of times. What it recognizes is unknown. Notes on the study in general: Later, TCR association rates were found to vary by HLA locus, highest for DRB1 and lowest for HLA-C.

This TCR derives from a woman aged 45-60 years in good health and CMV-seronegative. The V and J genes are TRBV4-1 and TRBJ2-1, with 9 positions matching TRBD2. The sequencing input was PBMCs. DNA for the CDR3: TGCGCCAGCAGCCCCTGGACTAGCGTCTACAATGAGCAGTTCTTC. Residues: CASSPWTSVYNEQFF.